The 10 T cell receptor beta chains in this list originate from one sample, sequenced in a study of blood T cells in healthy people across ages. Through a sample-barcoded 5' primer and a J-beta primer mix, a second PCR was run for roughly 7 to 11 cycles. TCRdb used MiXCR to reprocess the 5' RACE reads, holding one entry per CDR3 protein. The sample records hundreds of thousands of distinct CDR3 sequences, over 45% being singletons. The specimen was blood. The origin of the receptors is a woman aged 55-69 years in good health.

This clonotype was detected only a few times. The CDR3 region has the DNA TGCGCCAGCAGACCGTCGGAGGGCGGAGAGACCCAGTACTTC. This translates into CASRPSEGGETQYF. The rearrangement joins TRBV5-1 to TRBJ2-5; D may be TRBD2 (6 bases). Germline lookup yields CDR1 SGHRS and CDR2 YFSETQ. V was clipped by 5 bases and J by 4 bases, with 15 bases between them. CDR3 size: 14 residues. Together with reference TRBV5-1 and TRBJ2-5, the CDR3 gives the full variable domain: KAGVTQTPRYLIKTRGQQVTLSCSPISGHRSVSWYQQTPGQGLQFLFEYFSETQRNKGNFPGRFSGRQFSNSRSEMNVSTLELGDSALYLCASRPSEGGETQYFGPGTRLLVL.

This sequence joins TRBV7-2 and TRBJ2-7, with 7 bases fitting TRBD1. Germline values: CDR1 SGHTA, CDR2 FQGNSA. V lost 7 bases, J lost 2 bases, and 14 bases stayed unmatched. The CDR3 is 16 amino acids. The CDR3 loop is CASTPRGSGNPYEQYF. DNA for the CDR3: TGTGCCAGCACCCCCAGGGGGAGCGGAAATCCCTACGAGCAGTACTTC.

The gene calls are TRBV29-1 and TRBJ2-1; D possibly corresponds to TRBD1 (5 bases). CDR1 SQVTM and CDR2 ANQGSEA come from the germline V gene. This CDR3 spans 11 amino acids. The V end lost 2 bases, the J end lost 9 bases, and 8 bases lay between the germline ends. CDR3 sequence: CSVETGIEQFF. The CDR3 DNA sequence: TGCAGCGTTGAAACAGGCATTGAGCAGTTCTTC.

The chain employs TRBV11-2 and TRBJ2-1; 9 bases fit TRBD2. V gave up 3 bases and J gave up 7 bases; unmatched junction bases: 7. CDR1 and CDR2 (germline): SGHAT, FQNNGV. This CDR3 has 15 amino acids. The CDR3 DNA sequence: TGTGCCAGCAGCTTCTCCGCGGGAGGGCTTAATGAGCAGTTCTTC. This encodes CASSFSAGGLNEQFF.

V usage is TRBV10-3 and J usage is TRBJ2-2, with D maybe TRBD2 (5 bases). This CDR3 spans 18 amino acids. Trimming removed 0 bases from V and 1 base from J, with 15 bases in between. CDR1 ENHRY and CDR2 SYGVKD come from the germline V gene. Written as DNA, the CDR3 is TGTGCCATCAGTGAGTCGACTATAACGGGGATGAACACCGGGGAGCTGTTTTTT. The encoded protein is CAISESTITGMNTGELFF.

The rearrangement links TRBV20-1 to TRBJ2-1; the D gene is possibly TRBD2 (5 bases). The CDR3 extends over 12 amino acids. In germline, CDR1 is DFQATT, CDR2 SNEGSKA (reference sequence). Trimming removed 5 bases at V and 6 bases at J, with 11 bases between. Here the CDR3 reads CSARTGVNEQFF. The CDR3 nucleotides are TGCAGTGCTCGGACTGGCGTCAATGAGCAGTTCTTC.

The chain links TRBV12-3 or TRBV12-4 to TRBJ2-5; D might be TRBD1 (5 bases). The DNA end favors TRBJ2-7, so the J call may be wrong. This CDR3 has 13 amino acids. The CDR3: CASSPRQYYEQYF. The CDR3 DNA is TGTGCCAGCAGTCCCAGACAGTACTACGAGCAGTACTTC.

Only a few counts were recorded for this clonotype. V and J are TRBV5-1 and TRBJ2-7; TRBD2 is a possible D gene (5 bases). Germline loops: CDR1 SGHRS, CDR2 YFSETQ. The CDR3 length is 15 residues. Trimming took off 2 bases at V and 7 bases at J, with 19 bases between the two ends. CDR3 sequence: CASSFGQGSSGEQYF. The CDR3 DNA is TGCGCCAGCAGCTTCGGTCAAGGGAGTTCGGGGGAGCAGTACTTC. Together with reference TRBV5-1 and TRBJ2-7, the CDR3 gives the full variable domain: KAGVTQTPRYLIKTRGQQVTLSCSPISGHRSVSWYQQTPGQGLQFLFEYFSETQRNKGNFPGRFSGRQFSNSRSEMNVSTLELGDSALYLCASSFGQGSSGEQYFGPGTRLTVT.

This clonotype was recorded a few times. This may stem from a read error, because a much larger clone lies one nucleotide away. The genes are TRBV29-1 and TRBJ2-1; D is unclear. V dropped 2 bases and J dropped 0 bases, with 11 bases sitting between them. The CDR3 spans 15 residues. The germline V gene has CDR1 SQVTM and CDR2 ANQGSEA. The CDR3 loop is CSVEIGDSSYNEQFF. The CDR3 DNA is TGCAGCGTTGAAATTGGGGATAGCTCCTACAATGAGCAGTTCTTC.

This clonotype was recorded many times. CDR3: CASSQDGGGPYEQYF. CDR3 bases: TGCGCCAGCAGCCAAGACGGGGGGGGTCCCTACGAGCAGTACTTC. The gene calls are TRBV4-3 and TRBJ2-7; 8 bases match TRBD2. Germline V CDR1 and CDR2: LGHNA, YSLEER. Unmatched junction bases numbered 3, after V lost 0 bases and J lost 2 bases. CDR3 length equals 15 residues.